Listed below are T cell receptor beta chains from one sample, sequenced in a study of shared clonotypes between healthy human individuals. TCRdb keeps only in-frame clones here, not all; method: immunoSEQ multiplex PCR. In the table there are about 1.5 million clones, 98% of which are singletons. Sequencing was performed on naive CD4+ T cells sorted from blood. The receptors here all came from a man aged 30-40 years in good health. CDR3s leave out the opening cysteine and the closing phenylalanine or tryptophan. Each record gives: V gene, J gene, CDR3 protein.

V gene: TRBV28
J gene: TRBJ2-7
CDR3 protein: ASSLTTTFQY

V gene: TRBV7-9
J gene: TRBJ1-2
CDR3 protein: ASSLALASGLGYT

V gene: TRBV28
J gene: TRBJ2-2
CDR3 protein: ASSLSFGELF

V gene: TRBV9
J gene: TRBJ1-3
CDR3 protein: ASSVAGATISGNTIY

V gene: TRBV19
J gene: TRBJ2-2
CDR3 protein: ASSIYQNTGELF

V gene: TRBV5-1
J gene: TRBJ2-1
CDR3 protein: ASSYWREPHEQF

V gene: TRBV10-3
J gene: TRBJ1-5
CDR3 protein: AISETDISNQPQH

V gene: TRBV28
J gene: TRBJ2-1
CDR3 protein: ASIISPGGPDNEQF

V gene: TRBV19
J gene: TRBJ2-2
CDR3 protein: ASRYGRELF

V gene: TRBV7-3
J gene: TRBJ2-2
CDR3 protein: ASSLSPTGSGGELF

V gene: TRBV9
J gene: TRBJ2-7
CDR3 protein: ASSAWDRGTEQY

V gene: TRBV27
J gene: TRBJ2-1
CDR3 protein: ASSFGQGPYNEQF

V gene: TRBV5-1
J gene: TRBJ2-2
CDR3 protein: ASSLLTENTGELF

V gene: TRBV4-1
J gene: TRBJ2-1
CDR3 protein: ASSLYSQGEVDNEQF

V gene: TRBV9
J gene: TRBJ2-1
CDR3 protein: ASSISGRAFNEQF

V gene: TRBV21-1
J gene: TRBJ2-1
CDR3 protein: ASSERLVNEQF

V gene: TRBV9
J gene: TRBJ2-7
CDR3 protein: ASSVGTGPYEQY

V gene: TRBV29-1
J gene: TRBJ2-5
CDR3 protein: SVDSGRTQY

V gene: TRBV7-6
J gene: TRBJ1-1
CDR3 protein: ASSSADRVFG

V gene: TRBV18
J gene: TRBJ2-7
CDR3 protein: ASSPGTQSYEQY

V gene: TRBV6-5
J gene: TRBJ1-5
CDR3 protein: ASSPSGSNQPQH

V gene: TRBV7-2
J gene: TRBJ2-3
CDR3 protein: ASSKDRGNTDTQY

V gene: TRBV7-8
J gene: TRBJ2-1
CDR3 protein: ASSLTEVTYNEQF

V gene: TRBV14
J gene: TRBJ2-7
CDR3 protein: ASSQGTGGTYEQY

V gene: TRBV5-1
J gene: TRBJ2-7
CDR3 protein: ASSWFWGQGVHEQY

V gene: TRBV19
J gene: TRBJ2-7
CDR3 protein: ASSIGSSGSSYEQY

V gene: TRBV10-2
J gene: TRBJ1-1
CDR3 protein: ASSEGGYTEAF

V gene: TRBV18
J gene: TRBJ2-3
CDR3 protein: ASSQYRDTDTQY

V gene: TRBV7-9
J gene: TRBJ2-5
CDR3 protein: ASSLDPGPLETQY

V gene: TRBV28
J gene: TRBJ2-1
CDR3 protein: ASSSQVGDRGHNEQF

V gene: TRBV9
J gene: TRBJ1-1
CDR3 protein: ASSAGVSGTEAF

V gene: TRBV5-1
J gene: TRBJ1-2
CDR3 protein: ASSSTGSNYGYT

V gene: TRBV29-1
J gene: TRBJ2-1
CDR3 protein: SVDRMVSSYNEQF

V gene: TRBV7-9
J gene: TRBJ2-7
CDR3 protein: ASRTGDYEQY

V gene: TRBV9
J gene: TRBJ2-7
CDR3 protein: ASSVEARSPYEQY

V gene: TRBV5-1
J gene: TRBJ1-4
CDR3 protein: ASSLGVRDEKLF

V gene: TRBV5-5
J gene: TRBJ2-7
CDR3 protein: ASSPGLTYEQY

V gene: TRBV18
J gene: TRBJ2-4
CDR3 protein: ASSPDRTLAKNIQY

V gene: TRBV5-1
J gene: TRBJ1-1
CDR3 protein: ASSLENIDTEAF

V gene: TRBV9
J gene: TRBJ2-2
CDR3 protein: ASSPTSGTVYFAGELF

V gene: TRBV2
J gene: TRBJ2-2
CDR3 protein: ASSALAGRTGELF

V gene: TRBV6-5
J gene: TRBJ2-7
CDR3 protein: ASTKRGKTYEQY

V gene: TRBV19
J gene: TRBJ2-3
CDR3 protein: ASSTRDYPTDTQY

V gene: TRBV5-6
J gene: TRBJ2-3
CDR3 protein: ASSISGRPDTQY

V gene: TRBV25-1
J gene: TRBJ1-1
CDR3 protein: ASSLGFDTEAF

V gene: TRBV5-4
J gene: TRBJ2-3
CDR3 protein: ASSQGVGDTQY